Listed here are 18 T cell receptor beta chains from one sample, sequenced in a study of blood T cell repertoires in COVID-19 (dated by TCRdb to the early 2020s). Library preparation used the immunoSEQ multiplex PCR assay. Held by TCRdb, this immuneACCESS table contains in-frame sequences only and omits some clones. Under half of the omission traces to an unresolved V gene where checked; the cause of the rest is unknown. The sample table records fewer than 200,000 clones; roughly 91% of these occur just once. Roughly 4.5% of the sample is held by the ten biggest clonotypes. The specimen sequenced was peripheral blood. The receptors stem from a woman in her forties or fifties with acute or convalescent COVID-19.

The CDR3, as DNA: TGTGCCAGCCGCGACAGTTACGCGAACACCGGGGAGCTGTTTTTT. Translated: CASRDSYANTGELFF. V and J are TRBV19 and TRBJ2-2; tentatively, D is TRBD1 (5 bases). With 9 bases removed from V and 0 bases from J, the gap between germline ends came to 14 bases. The CDR3 has 15 amino acids. The germline CDR1 and CDR2 sequences are LNHDA and SQIVND (reference sequence).

The rearrangement joins TRBV7-2 to TRBJ1-2, with 8 bases identical to TRBD1. This CDR3 has 16 amino acids. With 5 bases clipped from V and 5 bases from J, the junction kept 13 bases outside the gene matches. Germline CDR1 is SGHTA and CDR2 is FQGNSA. The CDR3: CASSPRQGNTWYGYTF. The CDR3 DNA is TGTGCCAGCAGCCCGAGACAGGGGAATACCTGGTATGGCTACACCTTC.

This clone showed up just a few times. The chain is built from TRBV19 and TRBJ1-6; 10 positions agree with TRBD1. V shed 6 bases, J shed 8 bases, and the junction held 4 bases outside the gene matches. Germline CDR1 and CDR2: LNHDA and SQIVND (reference sequence). This CDR3 comprises 14 residues. This chain's CDR3 is CASRAGTGDSPLHF. CDR3 bases: TGTGCCAGTAGGGCCGGGACAGGGGATTCACCCCTCCACTTT.

The chain combines TRBV18 with TRBJ1-5; D uncertain. Germline loops: CDR1 KGHSH, CDR2 LQKENI. The CDR3 is made up of 13 amino acids. Deletions cut 2 bases from V and 9 bases from J, with 11 bases between. Written as DNA, the CDR3 is TGTGCCAGCTCACCAGACTCCTCCGGGCCCCAGCATTTT. Protein: CASSPDSSGPQHF.

This chain uses TRBV7-9 with TRBJ2-2; 7 bases match TRBD1. J lost 2 bases, V lost 4 bases, and 7 bases had no gene match. The CDR3 is made up of 16 amino acids. Germline-derived CDR1 and CDR2 are SEHNR and FQNEAQ (reference sequence). The CDR3 DNA is TGTGCCAGCAGCTCAGAGACAGGGAGAAACACCGGGGAGCTGTTTTTT. Translating it yields CASSSETGRNTGELFF.

V usage is TRBV2 and J usage is TRBJ1-3, with D possibly matching TRBD1 (5 bases). The CDR3 covers 15 residues. Per germline, CDR1 SNHLY and CDR2 FYNNEI. V lost 5 bases to trimming and J lost 0 bases, with 11 bases between them. The DNA of the CDR3 is TGTGCCAGCAGTAACCAAAGGGGCTCTGGAAACACCATATATTTT. Amino acid sequence: CASSNQRGSGNTIYF. The full variable domain, completed using reference TRBV2 and TRBJ1-3, is EPEVTQTPSHQVTQMGQEVILRCVPISNHLYFYWYRQILGQKVEFLVSFYNNEISEKSEIFDDQFSVERPDGSNFTLKIRSTKLEDSAMYFCASSNQRGSGNTIYFGEGSWLTVV.

The rearrangement links TRBV13 to TRBJ2-5, with a possible D match to TRBD2 (5 bases). Germline lookup yields CDR1 PRHDT and CDR2 FYEKMQ (reference sequence). The V gene lost 1 base and the J gene lost 4 bases, with 16 bases spanning the gap. CDR3 length equals 16 residues. In nucleotides, the CDR3 is TGTGCCAGCAGCTTAGATCCGGGGAGAAGGGCAGAGACCCAGTACTTC. Protein sequence: CASSLDPGRRAETQYF.

The V call is TRBV9, the J call TRBJ2-3; D unclear. Germline V gene sequence: CDR1 SGDLS, CDR2 YYNGEE. CDR3 size: 14 residues. The V and J ends lost 2 bases and 0 bases respectively, with 7 bases between them. The CDR3 DNA follows: TGTGCCAGCAGCGTGTCAGGTAGCACAGATACGCAGTATTTT. Translated: CASSVSGSTDTQYF.

The chain links TRBV7-2 to TRBJ2-1; tentatively, D is TRBD1 (6 bases). CDR3 size: 18 residues. Germline lookup yields CDR1 SGHTA and CDR2 FQGNSA. The V gene lost 5 bases and the J gene lost 6 bases, with 26 bases spanning the gap. The CDR3 sequence is CASSLEGWIMGTRNEQFF. The DNA of the CDR3 is TGTGCCAGCAGCCTCGAGGGTTGGATAATGGGGACACGCAATGAGCAGTTCTTC.

This rearrangement joins TRBV6-5 to TRBJ1-2, with D possibly being TRBD1 (5 bases). The length of the CDR3 is 14 residues. Germline-derived CDR1 and CDR2 are MNHEY and SVGAGI. V lost 2 bases and J 3 bases, leaving 10 bases between the germline ends. CDR3 in amino acids: CASSYRTGDYGYTF. The CDR3 DNA follows: TGTGCCAGCAGTTACCGAACAGGTGACTATGGCTACACCTTC.

The rearrangement joins TRBV10-3 to TRBJ1-1, with D possibly TRBD1 on 6 matching bases. V shed 3 bases and J shed 4 bases, with 15 bases lying between them. In germline, CDR1 is ENHRY, CDR2 SYGVKD. CDR3 length equals 15 residues. The CDR3, as DNA: TGTGCCATCAGTGACAGGACAGTTGGGGCCACTGAAGCTTTCTTT. Its translation: CAISDRTVGATEAFF.

V gene TRBV12-5 combines with J gene TRBJ1-6; 8 bases fit TRBD1. Per the germline V gene, CDR1 is LGHNT and CDR2 is FRNRAP. The V segment lost 2 bases and the J segment 8 bases; nucleotides outside the gene matches: 5. CDR3 size: 15 residues. This CDR3 reads CASGLIQGADSPLHF. As DNA, the CDR3 is TGTGCTAGTGGTTTGATTCAGGGGGCGGATTCACCCCTCCACTTT. The full variable domain, with the rest looked up from reference TRBV12-5 and TRBJ1-6, is DARVTQTPRHKVTEMGQEVTMRCQPILGHNTVFWYRQTMMQGLELLAYFRNRAPLDDSGMPKDRFSAEMPDATLATLKIQPSEPRDSAVYFCASGLIQGADSPLHFGNGTRLTVT.

V gene TRBV7-2 combines with J gene TRBJ2-2; the D gene is possibly TRBD2 (5 bases). Germline V lookup: CDR1 SGHTA, CDR2 FQGNSA. This CDR3 has 16 residues. V was pared by 5 bases and J by 5 bases, with 18 bases between. The CDR3 is CASSLEVVLGTGELFF. CDR3 sequence (DNA): TGTGCCAGCAGCCTGGAGGTGGTCCTGGGGACCGGGGAGCTGTTTTTT.

V and J are TRBV3-1 (or the pseudogene TRBV3-2) and TRBJ1-3; the match to TRBD1 covers 7 bases. CDR3 size: 15 residues. The germline V gene has CDR1 LGHDT and CDR2 YNNKEL (reference sequence). V was pared by 6 bases and J by 0 bases, with 5 bases of the junction left unmatched. CDR3 in amino acids: CASRRTGTSGNTIYF. The CDR3 DNA reads TGTGCCAGCAGACGGACAGGTACCTCTGGAAACACCATATATTTT.

J is TRBJ2-1 and V is TRBV9, with 8 bases identical to TRBD1. This CDR3 is 14 amino acids long. Germline V gives CDR1 SGDLS, CDR2 YYNGEE. Unmatched junction bases numbered 5, after V lost 1 base and J lost 8 bases. CDR3 in amino acids: CASSVSGGRYEQFF. DNA of the CDR3: TGTGCCAGCAGCGTATCAGGGGGCCGGTATGAGCAGTTCTTC.

This clone was seen just once. This sequence joins TRBV7-2 and TRBJ2-3; 9 bases line up with TRBD2. V dropped 3 bases and J dropped 10; count of bases not matched to a gene: 11. The CDR3 length is 15 residues. Germline lookup yields CDR1 SGHTA and CDR2 FQGNSA. CDR3: CASSFQRGEQIPQYF. CDR3 nucleotide sequence: TGTGCCAGCAGCTTTCAGCGGGGGGAGCAGATACCGCAGTATTTT.

This clone occurred once. V is TRBV30 and J is TRBJ1-2, with TRBD1 identical over 9 bases. CDR3 size: 14 residues. Germline V lookup: CDR1 GTSNPN, CDR2 SVGIG (reference sequence). V was pared by 1 base and J by 4 bases, with 4 bases of the junction left unmatched. CDR3 nucleotide sequence: TGTGCCTGGAGTGCTCAGGGACAGGGCTATGGCTACACCTTC. Translation: CAWSAQGQGYGYTF.

For this clone: This sample includes further DNA sequences coding for the same CDR3. The rearrangement links TRBV18 to TRBJ2-5, with 7 bases aligning to TRBD2. Germline V gene lookup returns CDR1 KGHSH and CDR2 LQKENI. This CDR3 is 14 amino acids long. J gave up 4 bases and V 1 base, and 3 bases lay outside the gene matches. CDR3 protein: CASSPRASGETQYF. CDR3 DNA: TGTGCCAGCTCACCACGAGCTAGCGGAGAGACCCAGTACTTC.